Presented here are 11 T cell receptor beta chains from one specimen sequenced in a study of cytomegalovirus exposure and HLA in healthy donors. PCR amplification relied on 60 Vbeta primers (plus 13 Jbeta primers). Profiling relied on immunoSEQ multiplex PCR, and the TCRdb table lists in-frame clones only, not all of them. This sample has over 100,000 clones, with about four fifths found just once. The sample consisted of PBMCs. The receptors come from a man aged 30 to 39 in good health and CMV-seropositive.

The genes are TRBV2 and TRBJ2-3; a possible D gene is TRBD2 (5 bases). The germline V gene encodes CDR1 SNHLY and CDR2 FYNNEI. The V end lost 1 base, the J end lost 0 bases, and 11 bases lay between the germline ends. This CDR3 has 16 residues. The CDR3 protein is CASSEGLAPSTDTQYF. The CDR3 bases are TGTGCCAGCAGTGAAGGGCTAGCACCTAGCACAGATACGCAGTATTTT.

The chain joins TRBV5-5 to TRBJ2-7; weak D call: TRBD1 (6 bases). There are 18 residues in the CDR3. Looked up from germline, CDR1 is SGHKS and CDR2 is YYEKEE (reference sequence). Between the trimmed V and J ends, which lost 4 bases and 0 bases, there was a span of 23 bases. The CDR3 DNA follows: TGTGCCAGCAGCCTCTCCTTCACACAGGGCGCGAGCTCCTACGAGCAGTACTTC. Protein product: CASSLSFTQGASSYEQYF.

The chain joins TRBV7-7 to TRBJ2-1; 11 bases line up with TRBD2. Germline V lookup: CDR1 SSHAT, CDR2 FNYEAQ (reference sequence). V shed 1 base, J shed 10 bases, and the junction held 6 bases outside the gene matches. The CDR3 length is 15 residues. This chain's CDR3 is CASSLDDSGRDEQFF. CDR3 DNA sequence: TGTGCCAGCAGCTTAGACGATAGCGGGAGGGACGAGCAGTTCTTC.

The CDR3 nucleotides are TGTGCCAGTGTCAAGGGGGAGATAAACACTGAAGCTTTCTTT. Translating it yields CASVKGEINTEAFF. V gene TRBV11-3 combines with J gene TRBJ1-1, with a possible D match to TRBD1 (6 bases). Per the germline V gene, CDR1 is SGHNT and CDR2 is YENEEA. Trimming removed 9 bases from V and 2 bases from J, with 16 bases in between. The CDR3 contains 14 residues.

This rearrangement joins TRBV21-1 to TRBJ2-2; TRBD1 reflects the table's D call only, with no check against the DNA. TRBV21-1 is termed a pseudogene. The CDR3 contains 15 residues. The CDR3 nucleotides read TGTGCCAGCAGCGCCCGGGACAGGGGGACCGGGGAGCTGTTTTTT. It yields the protein CASSARDRGTGELFF.

The chain joins TRBV5-4 to TRBJ1-2; D call uncertain. V lost 5 bases to trimming and J lost 0 bases, with 14 bases between them. The CDR3 sequence is 15 residues long. CDR1 and CDR2 (germline): SGHNT, YYREEE (reference sequence). The CDR3 DNA is TGTGCCAGCAGTCTGGAGGGTATAACTAACTATGGCTACACCTTC. It specifies CASSLEGITNYGYTF.

The chain combines TRBV9 with TRBJ2-1; no clear D gene. Between the trimmed V and J ends, which lost 0 bases and 9 bases, there was a span of 10 bases. Germline V gene data show CDR1 as SGDLS and CDR2 as YYNGEE. The CDR3 runs to 13 residues. The CDR3 nucleotides read TGTGCCAGCAGCGTAGGAGGTGTTACTGAGCAGTTCTTC. Translation: CASSVGGVTEQFF.

The rearrangement joins TRBV15 to TRBJ2-2; 11 bases are a match to TRBD1. Germline CDR1 is LNHNV and CDR2 is YYDKDF (reference sequence). V shed 5 bases, J shed 5 bases, and the junction held 16 bases outside the gene matches. The CDR3 sequence is 19 residues long. The CDR3 spells CATSSPWRSRDRGTGELFF. The CDR3 DNA sequence: TGTGCCACCAGCTCCCCCTGGAGAAGTCGGGACAGGGGGACCGGGGAGCTGTTTTTT.

V and J are TRBV2 and TRBJ1-1, with TRBD1 identical over 7 bases. The CDR3 sequence is 13 residues long. Germline loops: CDR1 SNHLY, CDR2 FYNNEI. V lost 11 bases and J lost 3; bases outside the gene matches: 9. The CDR3 DNA reads as TGTGCCGGCCTCCGAGGGACAGACACTGAAGCTTTCTTT. Protein sequence: CAGLRGTDTEAFF.

J is TRBJ1-6 and V is TRBV6-1; the match to TRBD1 covers 9 bases. This CDR3 spans 15 amino acids. V was pared by 6 bases and J by 5 bases, with 5 bases of the junction left unmatched. Germline V CDR1 and CDR2: MNHNS, SASEGT. The CDR3 loop is CASSRDRGNNSPLHF. CDR3 bases: TGTGCCAGCAGCCGCGACAGGGGGAATAATTCACCCCTCCACTTT.

The rearrangement links TRBV27 to TRBJ1-2, with TRBD1 matching 7 bases. The J segment lost 4 bases and the V segment lost 5 bases, leaving 1 base of the junction unmatched. This CDR3 is 12 amino acids long. CDR1 and CDR2 (germline): MNHEY, SMNVEV (reference sequence). CDR3 region: CASSRQGYGYTF. CDR3 sequence (DNA): TGTGCCAGCAGTCGACAGGGCTATGGCTACACCTTC.